This entry lists 12 T cell receptor beta chains sequenced from one sample in a study of T cell repertoires in cytomegalovirus infection. TCRdb passed the reads through MiXCR, listing each CDR3 protein once. Of under 600,000 distinct CDR3 sequences in the sample, approximately 16% were seen once. The sample taken for sequencing was CD8+ T cells from PBMCs. These receptors originate from a human donor in good health (CMV status not recorded). Some clones in this sample may be carry-over from other donors' samples.

This clonotype has at least ten counts. V is TRBV19 and J is TRBJ2-1, with 10 nucleotides matching TRBD2. J was trimmed by 4 bases and V by 7 bases; bases with no gene match: 7. CDR1 is LNHDA and CDR2 is SQIVND in the germline V gene (reference sequence). This CDR3 is built from 15 residues. The CDR3 DNA reads TGTGCCAGTAAACCACTAGCGGGGCTATACAATGAGCAGTTCTTC. This codes for CASKPLAGLYNEQFF.

There are many counts of this clonotype. The J gene is TRBJ1-1, the V gene TRBV5-1; the D is unclear. Trimming removed 3 bases at V and 1 base at J, with 19 bases between. This CDR3 has 17 residues. Per germline, CDR1 SGHRS and CDR2 YFSETQ. This chain's CDR3 is CASSSTGVGRPNTEAFF. The CDR3 bases are TGCGCCAGCAGCTCAACCGGGGTGGGCAGACCGAACACTGAAGCTTTCTTT. The whole variable domain, remainder taken from reference TRBV5-1 and TRBJ1-1, is KAGVTQTPRYLIKTRGQQVTLSCSPISGHRSVSWYQQTPGQGLQFLFEYFSETQRNKGNFPGRFSGRQFSNSRSEMNVSTLELGDSALYLCASSSTGVGRPNTEAFFGQGTRLTVV.

V is TRBV6-1 and J is TRBJ1-1; D remains unclear. V dropped 2 bases and J dropped 0 bases, with 10 bases sitting between them. The CDR3 covers 15 residues. The germline gives CDR1 MNHNS, CDR2 SASEGT. The CDR3 is CASSESWAVNTEAFF. The DNA of the CDR3 is TGTGCCAGCAGTGAATCTTGGGCAGTGAACACTGAAGCTTTCTTT.

About this clonotype itself: A much larger clone differs from this one at a single base, so this may be a read error. No conserved phenylalanine or tryptophan ends this CDR3, so it is likely a read error. The chain joins TRBV6-6 to TRBJ2-2; no clear D. V shed 0 bases and J shed 4 bases, with 9 bases lying between them. Looked up from germline, CDR1 is MNHNY and CDR2 is SVGAGI (reference sequence). The CDR3 length is 15 residues. This chain's CDR3 is CASSYSLGFTGELFS. Here the CDR3 DNA reads TGTGCCAGCAGTTACTCATTAGGATTCACCGGGGAGCTGTTTTCT.

The table lists this clonotype with a count of one. A much larger clone differs from this one at a single base, so this may be a read error. The chain couples TRBV6-5 to TRBJ2-3; tentatively, D is TRBD1 or TRBD2 (5 bases each). V gave up 9 bases and J gave up 5 bases, with 9 bases separating them. The germline V gene encodes CDR1 MNHEY and CDR2 SVGAGI. The CDR3 length is 11 residues. CDR3 nucleotides: TGTGCCAGACTTGGGGGAGATACGCAGTATTTT. It is translated as CARLGGDTQYF.

The chain employs TRBV4-1 and TRBJ2-7, with a tentative D call TRBD2 (5 bases). The CDR3 is 15 residues long. The V end was cut by 0 bases, the J end by 5 bases, with 14 bases between. Germline CDR1 reads MGHRA; CDR2 reads YSYEKL. DNA of the CDR3: TGCGCCAGCAGCCAAGAAAAAGGAGGCTGGAACGAGCAGTACTTC. Its translation is CASSQEKGGWNEQYF.

The table lists this clonotype with a few counts. The chain recombines TRBV4-1 with TRBJ1-2, with D possibly matching TRBD1 (5 bases). The V and J ends lost 4 bases and 2 bases respectively, with 11 bases between them. This CDR3 spans 14 amino acids. In germline, CDR1 is MGHRA, CDR2 YSYEKL. The CDR3 loop reads CASSRLGENYGYTF. DNA of the CDR3: TGCGCCAGCAGCCGCTTGGGGGAAAACTATGGCTACACCTTC.

This clonotype was recorded many times. V is TRBV11-2 and J is TRBJ1-1; D remains ambiguous. Per the germline V gene, CDR1 is SGHAT and CDR2 is FQNNGV. The CDR3 runs to 15 residues. Trimming left V 4 bases short and J 0 bases short, with 12 bases between. In nucleotides, the CDR3 is TGTGCCAGCAGCTCGATCCTGAGGGTGAACACTGAAGCTTTCTTT. This sequence encodes CASSSILRVNTEAFF.

This sequence joins TRBV20-1 and TRBJ1-1, with TRBD1 matching over 8 bases. The germline gives CDR1 DFQATT, CDR2 SNEGSKA (reference sequence). The V segment lost 4 bases and the J segment 1 base; nucleotides outside the gene matches: 8. The CDR3 spans 15 residues. CDR3 sequence reads: CSAIKGQGRNTEAFF. For the CDR3, the DNA is TGCAGTGCTATAAAAGGACAGGGAAGGAACACTGAAGCTTTCTTT.

The V and J genes are TRBV6-6 and TRBJ1-2; a possible D gene is TRBD1 (5 bases). The CDR3 totals 16 residues. Germline values: CDR1 MNHNY, CDR2 SVGAGI (reference sequence). V dropped 1 base and J dropped 0 bases, with 12 bases sitting between them. Written as DNA, the CDR3 is TGTGCCAGCAGTTACTTTGTGCAGGGCGCTAACTATGGCTACACCTTC. The encoded protein is CASSYFVQGANYGYTF.

This clonotype has at least ten counts. This rearrangement joins TRBV28 to TRBJ2-5, with unresolved D. V was shortened by 0 bases and J by 4 bases, with 9 bases between the two germline ends. CDR1 MDHEN and CDR2 SYDVKM come from the germline V gene. The CDR3 totals 14 residues. CDR3 coding DNA: TGTGCCAGCAGTTTATGGGTTGGAAGAGAGACCCAGTACTTC. It encodes CASSLWVGRETQYF.

V is TRBV28 and J is TRBJ2-7; D call uncertain. The CDR3 extends over 12 amino acids. V lost 3 bases and J lost 4, with 7 bases in between. In germline, CDR1 is MDHEN, CDR2 SYDVKM. CDR3 bases: TGTGCCAGCAGTTTCTTTCAGTACGAGCAGTACTTC. Encoded protein: CASSFFQYEQYF.